Reported below is one TCR beta chain. cDNA came from 0.5 to 1 ug RNA primed by random hexamers. Each CDR3 protein gets one entry after TCRdb re-called the immunoSEQ multiplex PCR reads with MiXCR. The sample consists of about 170,000 distinct CDR3 sequences, approximately 95% of them appearing once. The V gene's germline CDR1 is DFQATT and CDR2 SNEGSKA (reference sequence). CDR3 length: 14 residues. The ends lost 6 bases at V and 5 bases at J; junction bases unmatched: 12. The data were obtained in a study of CD8 T cells in Susac syndrome. The sequenced sample was CD4+ T cells from PBMCs. This clonotype originated in a human donor with Susac syndrome. This rearrangement joins TRBV20-1 to TRBJ2-7; TRBD2 matches 8 bases. The chain's CDR3 is CSAPETSVQNEQYF. The CDR3 DNA reads as TGCAGTGCCCCTGAGACTAGCGTGCAGAACGAGCAGTACTTC.